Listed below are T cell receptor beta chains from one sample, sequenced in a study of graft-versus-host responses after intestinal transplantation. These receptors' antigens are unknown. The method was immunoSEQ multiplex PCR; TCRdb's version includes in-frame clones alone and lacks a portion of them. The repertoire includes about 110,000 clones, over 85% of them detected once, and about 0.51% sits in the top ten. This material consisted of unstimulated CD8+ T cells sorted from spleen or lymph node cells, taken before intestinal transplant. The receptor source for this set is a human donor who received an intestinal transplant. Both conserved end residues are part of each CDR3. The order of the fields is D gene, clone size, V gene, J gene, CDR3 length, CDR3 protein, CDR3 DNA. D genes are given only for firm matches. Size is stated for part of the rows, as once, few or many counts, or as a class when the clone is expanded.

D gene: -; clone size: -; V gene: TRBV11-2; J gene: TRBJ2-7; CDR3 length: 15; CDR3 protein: CASSYGTSPSYEQYF; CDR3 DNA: TGTGCCAGCAGCTACGGGACATCTCCTTCCTACGAGCAGTACTTC
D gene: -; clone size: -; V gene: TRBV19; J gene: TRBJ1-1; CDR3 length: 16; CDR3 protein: CASSLHTGRMNTEAFF; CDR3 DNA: TGTGCCAGTAGCCTACACACGGGACGGATGAACACTGAAGCTTTCTTT
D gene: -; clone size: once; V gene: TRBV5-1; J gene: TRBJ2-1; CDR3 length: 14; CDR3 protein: CASSTDTGYNEQFF; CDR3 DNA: TGCGCCAGCAGCACCGATACTGGATACAATGAGCAGTTCTTC
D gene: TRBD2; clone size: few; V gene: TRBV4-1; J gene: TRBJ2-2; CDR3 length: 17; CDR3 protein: CASKASGKSRGTGELFF; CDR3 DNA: TGCGCCAGCAAGGCTAGCGGGAAGTCGCGGGGCACCGGGGAGCTGTTTTTT
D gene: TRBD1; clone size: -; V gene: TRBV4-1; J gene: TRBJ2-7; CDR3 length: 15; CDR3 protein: CASSQVDREAYEQYF; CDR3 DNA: TGCGCCAGCAGCCAAGTAGACAGGGAAGCCTACGAGCAGTACTTC
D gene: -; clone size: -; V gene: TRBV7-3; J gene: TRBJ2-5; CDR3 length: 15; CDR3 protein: CASSPSDSYQETQYF; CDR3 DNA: TGTGCCAGCAGCCCCAGCGACAGTTACCAAGAGACCCAGTACTTC
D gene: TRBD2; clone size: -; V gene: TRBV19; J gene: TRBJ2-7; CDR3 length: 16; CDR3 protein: CASSIDHLAGGYEQYF; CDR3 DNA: TGTGCCAGTAGTATAGATCATCTAGCGGGAGGCTACGAGCAGTACTTC
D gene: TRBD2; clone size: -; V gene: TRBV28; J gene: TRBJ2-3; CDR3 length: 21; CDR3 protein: CASSLFLSLAGVDHTRDTQYF; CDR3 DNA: TGTGCCAGCAGTTTATTTTTGTCGCTAGCGGGAGTGGATCACACTAGGGATACGCAGTATTTT
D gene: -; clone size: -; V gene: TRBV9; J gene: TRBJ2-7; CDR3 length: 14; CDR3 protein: CASSVGGSTGEQYF; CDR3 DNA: TGTGCCAGCAGCGTAGGCGGGAGTACAGGGGAGCAGTACTTC
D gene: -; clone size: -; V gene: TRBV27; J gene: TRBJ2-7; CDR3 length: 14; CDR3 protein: CASSLVMGDYEQYF; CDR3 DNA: TGTGCCAGCAGTTTAGTCATGGGGGACTACGAGCAGTACTTC
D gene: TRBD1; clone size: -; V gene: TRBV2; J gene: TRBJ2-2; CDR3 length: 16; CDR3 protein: CASSGQGAKGTGELFF; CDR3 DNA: TGTGCCAGCAGCGGACAGGGGGCGAAGGGGACCGGGGAGCTGTTTTTT
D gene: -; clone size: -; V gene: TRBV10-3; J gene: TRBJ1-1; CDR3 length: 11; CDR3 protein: CAISTNTEAFF; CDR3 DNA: TGTGCCATCAGCACGAACACTGAAGCTTTCTTT
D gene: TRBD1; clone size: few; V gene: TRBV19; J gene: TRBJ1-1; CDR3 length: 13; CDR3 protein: CASRSTGTTEAFF; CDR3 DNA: TGTGCCAGTAGGTCGACAGGGACGACTGAAGCTTTCTTT
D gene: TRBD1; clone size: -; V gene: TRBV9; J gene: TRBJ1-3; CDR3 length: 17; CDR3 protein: CASSFRDRGSSGNTIYF; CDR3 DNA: TGTGCCAGCAGCTTCCGGGACAGGGGGAGCTCTGGAAACACCATATATTTT
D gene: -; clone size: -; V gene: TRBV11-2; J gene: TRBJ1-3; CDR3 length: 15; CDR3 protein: CASSPPGLSGNTIYF; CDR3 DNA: TGTGCCAGCAGCCCGCCAGGTCTCTCTGGAAACACCATATATTTT
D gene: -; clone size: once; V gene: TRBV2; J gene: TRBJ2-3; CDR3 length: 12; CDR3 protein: CASIPSPHTQYF; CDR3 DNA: TGTGCCAGCATTCCGAGCCCCCATACGCAGTATTTT
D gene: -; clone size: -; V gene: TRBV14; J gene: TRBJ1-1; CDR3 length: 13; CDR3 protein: CASSQWGTTEAFF; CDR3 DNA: TGTGCCAGCAGCCAGTGGGGCACCACTGAAGCTTTCTTT
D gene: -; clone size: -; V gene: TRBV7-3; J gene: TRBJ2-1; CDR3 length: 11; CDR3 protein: CASSLGNEQFF; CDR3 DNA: TGTGCCAGCAGCTTAGGGAATGAGCAGTTCTTC